These 24 T cell receptor beta chains were all obtained from the same sample, sequenced in a study of T cell responses to AZD1222 COVID-19 vaccine (dated by TCRdb to the early 2020s). The time point tag for this specimen amounts to: about 28 days (+/-7) after the second vaccine dose. Library preparation used the immunoSEQ multiplex PCR assay. Sourced from immuneACCESS, this table was stored by TCRdb with only in-frame sequences that have V and J called. A share of the clones is absent; for the studies checked, an unresolved V gene accounts for under half, and the remainder has no known explanation. In all, the sample holds about 150,000 clones, and roughly nine tenths of those were seen once. The ten largest clones add up to approximately 4% of the sample. Specimen: peripheral blood, collected 28 days after the second AZD1222 dose. These receptors were obtained from an adult who received the AZD1222 COVID-19 vaccine.

The chain uses TRBV2 and TRBJ2-5; D may be TRBD2 (6 bases). The V end was cut by 5 bases, the J end by 5 bases, with 12 bases between. The CDR3 sequence is 13 residues long. Germline assignment: CDR1 SNHLY and CDR2 FYNNEI. DNA of the CDR3: TGTGCCAGCAGTAAACTAGCACCCGAGACCCAGTACTTC. It translates to CASSKLAPETQYF.

The rearrangement joins TRBV7-3 to TRBJ1-6, with TRBD1 matching over 8 bases. V lost 4 bases to trimming and J lost 3 bases; unmatched junction nucleotides: 2. This CDR3 spans 15 amino acids. Germline V gives CDR1 SGHTA, CDR2 FQGTGA. CDR3 sequence reads: CASSWGTGYNSPLHF. CDR3 sequence (DNA): TGTGCCAGCAGCTGGGGGACAGGCTATAATTCACCCCTCCACTTT. Combining the CDR3 with reference TRBV7-3 and TRBJ1-6 gives the whole variable domain GAGVSQTPSNKVTEKGKYVELRCDPISGHTALYWYRQSLGQGPEFLIYFQGTGAADDSGLPNDRFFAVRPEGSVSTLKIQRTERGDSAVYLCASSWGTGYNSPLHFGNGTRLTVT.

This chain uses TRBV30 with TRBJ2-5; the D gene is possibly TRBD1 (6 bases). Germline CDR1 is GTSNPN and CDR2 is SVGIG (reference sequence). The V and J ends lost 2 bases and 1 base respectively, with 20 bases between them. This CDR3 region has 17 residues. CDR3 amino acids: CAWSRLGAPSLQETQYF. CDR3 bases: TGTGCCTGGAGTCGCCTGGGGGCCCCATCTCTCCAAGAGACCCAGTACTTC.

The rearrangement joins TRBV5-1 to TRBJ2-2; D is unresolved. The V end was cut by 4 bases, the J end by 1 base, with 11 bases between. The length of the CDR3 is 15 residues. The germline gives CDR1 SGHRS, CDR2 YFSETQ. The CDR3 reads CASSPRVGNTGELFF. In nucleotides, the CDR3 is TGCGCCAGCAGCCCCCGGGTGGGGAACACCGGGGAGCTGTTTTTT.

V is TRBV7-8 and J is TRBJ2-1; 11 bases fit TRBD2. Germline CDR1 is SGHVS and CDR2 is FQNEAQ. V was clipped by 5 bases and J by 2 bases; unmatched bases: 5. CDR3 length: 16 amino acids. This CDR3 reads CASSPGTSGTYNEQFF. CDR3 sequence (DNA): TGTGCCAGCAGCCCAGGGACTAGCGGAACCTACAATGAGCAGTTCTTC.

J is TRBJ2-7 and V is TRBV7-3; 9 bases map to TRBD1. The junction had 6 bases not matched to a gene; V was cut back by 1 base and J by 5 bases. The CDR3 sequence is 15 residues long. The germline CDR1 and CDR2 sequences are SGHTA and FQGTGA. The CDR3 sequence: CASSLKGQGLDEQYF. In DNA, the CDR3 is TGTGCCAGCAGCTTAAAAGGACAGGGGCTCGACGAGCAGTACTTC. Supplemented by reference TRBV7-3 and TRBJ2-7, the full variable domain reads GAGVSQTPSNKVTEKGKYVELRCDPISGHTALYWYRQSLGQGPEFLIYFQGTGAADDSGLPNDRFFAVRPEGSVSTLKIQRTERGDSAVYLCASSLKGQGLDEQYFGPGTRLTVT.

This sequence joins TRBV7-2 and TRBJ2-7; no clear D. Trimming removed 5 bases at V and 2 bases at J, with 13 bases between. This CDR3 is built from 14 residues. Germline CDR1 and CDR2: SGHTA and FQGNSA. The CDR3 loop reads CASSPYNQPYEQYF. CDR3 nucleotide sequence: TGTGCCAGCAGCCCATATAATCAACCCTACGAGCAGTACTTC.

This rearrangement joins TRBV28 to TRBJ2-1; TRBD2 agrees at 12 bases. V lost 7 bases, J lost 6 bases, and 7 bases stayed unmatched. From germline, CDR1 is MDHEN and CDR2 SYDVKM. The CDR3 contains 15 residues. Here the CDR3 reads CASTRPGLAGNEQFF. The CDR3 DNA reads TGTGCCAGCACTAGACCGGGACTAGCGGGCAATGAGCAGTTCTTC.

This sequence joins TRBV7-2 and TRBJ1-3; D call uncertain. V was trimmed by 3 bases and J by 4 bases, leaving 7 bases between them. CDR1 is SGHTA and CDR2 is FQGNSA in the germline V gene. The CDR3 has 13 amino acids. The CDR3: CASSLAGGNTIYF. The CDR3, as DNA: TGTGCCAGCAGCTTGGCGGGGGGAAACACCATATATTTT.

The chain couples TRBV4-3 to TRBJ1-1; D may be TRBD1 (6 bases). The V gene lost 4 bases and the J gene lost 4 bases, with 13 bases spanning the gap. The CDR3 has 14 residues. CDR1 LGHNA and CDR2 YSLEER come from the germline V gene. CDR3 loop: CASSRTGSATEAFF. In DNA form, the CDR3 reads TGCGCCAGCAGCCGAACAGGGTCGGCCACTGAAGCTTTCTTT.

The CDR3 is CASSPGQGSDTQYF. The CDR3 DNA follows: TGTGCCAGCAGCCCGGGACAGGGGTCAGATACGCAGTATTTT. The chain couples TRBV9 to TRBJ2-3; 10 bases fit TRBD1. The CDR3 is 14 amino acids. The ends lost 4 bases at V and 4 bases at J; junction bases unmatched: 3. Germline lookup yields CDR1 SGDLS and CDR2 YYNGEE.

CDR3 coding DNA: TGTGCCAGCAGCCCGGACGGCTATGGCTACACCTTC. This sequence encodes CASSPDGYGYTF. J is TRBJ1-2 and V is TRBV7-3; D remains unclear. The germline V gene encodes CDR1 SGHTA and CDR2 FQGTGA. The CDR3 sequence is 12 residues long. With 5 bases removed from V and 4 bases from J, the gap between germline ends came to 8 bases.

The V call is TRBV4-2, the J call TRBJ1-5; D is perhaps TRBD1 (6 bases). V gave up 4 bases and J gave up 7 bases, with 17 bases separating them. The CDR3 is 15 residues long. Germline assignment: CDR1 LGHNA and CDR2 YNFKEQ. CDR3 protein: CASSPPTAGQQPQHF. CDR3 DNA sequence: TGTGCCAGCAGCCCCCCCACGGCAGGACAGCAGCCCCAGCATTTT.

This clone was found a few times. The gene calls are TRBV29-1 and TRBJ2-7; D uncertain. Trimming shortened V by 4 bases and J by 0 bases, and 10 bases separated the two germline ends. The CDR3 consists of 13 residues. In germline, CDR1 is SQVTM, CDR2 ANQGSEA. CDR3 in DNA: TGCAGCGTTGTGTCCGGGTTCTCCTACGAGCAGTACTTC. The encoded protein is CSVVSGFSYEQYF.

This clone was recorded once. A read error may produce the germline difference seen at one junction end. The chain employs TRBV2 and TRBJ1-4; D is unclear. Germline V gene data show CDR1 as SNHLY and CDR2 as FYNNEI. The CDR3 has 12 residues. The CDR3 region has the DNA TGTGCCAGCAGTGGGTTAAATGAACAACTGTTTTTT. Amino acid sequence: CASSGLNEQLFF.

The chain combines TRBV9 with TRBJ1-1; D call uncertain. Trimming shortened V by 0 bases and J by 5 bases, and 5 bases separated the two germline ends. Germline V gene sequence: CDR1 SGDLS, CDR2 YYNGEE. The CDR3 covers 12 residues. CDR3 DNA: TGTGCCAGCAGCGTAGGGGAAACTGAAGCTTTCTTT. Translating gives CASSVGETEAFF.

This sequence joins TRBV6-5 and TRBJ2-7; 12 bases match TRBD2. In germline, CDR1 is MNHEY, CDR2 SVGAGI. The CDR3 has 13 amino acids. Unmatched junction bases numbered 3, after V lost 8 bases and J lost 4 bases. In DNA, the CDR3 is TGTGCCAGCCGAACTAGCGGGAGGTACGAGCAGTACTTC. It codes for CASRTSGRYEQYF.

The chain couples TRBV7-9 to TRBJ2-3, with 8 bases that match TRBD1. This CDR3 spans 16 amino acids. V dropped 1 base and J dropped 3; count of bases not matched to a gene: 6. Germline loops: CDR1 SEHNR, CDR2 FQNEAQ (reference sequence). The CDR3 here is CASSLGAGGKTDTQYF. Here the CDR3 DNA reads TGTGCCAGCAGCTTAGGGGCAGGGGGCAAGACAGATACGCAGTATTTT.

The chain recombines TRBV2 with TRBJ1-2; possibly TRBD1 for D (6 bases). The CDR3 spans 14 residues. V gave up 8 bases and J gave up 4 bases, with 17 bases separating them. CDR1 SNHLY and CDR2 FYNNEI come from the germline V gene. CDR3: CASLPGGAGYGYTF. As DNA, the CDR3 is TGTGCCAGCCTGCCGGGGGGGGCTGGCTATGGCTACACCTTC.

The chain joins TRBV2 to TRBJ1-1; D perhaps matches TRBD1 (5 bases). In germline, CDR1 is SNHLY, CDR2 FYNNEI. This CDR3 contains 14 residues. V was pared by 6 bases and J by 8 bases, with 19 bases between. The CDR3 nucleotides are TGTGCCAGCAGAACTCTCGGGAAAAGACAGGAAGCTTTCTTT. It yields the protein CASRTLGKRQEAFF.

The chain joins TRBV5-1 to TRBJ1-4; D ambiguous. Germline V lookup: CDR1 SGHRS, CDR2 YFSETQ. V lost 4 bases and J 6 bases, leaving 13 bases between the germline ends. The CDR3 totals 14 residues. CDR3 loop: CASSESSLDEKLFF. CDR3 in DNA: TGCGCCAGCAGCGAGTCCAGTTTGGATGAAAAACTGTTTTTT.

The CDR3 DNA reads TGTGCCAGCAGCCCCGGGAGGTACAATGAGCAGTTCTTC. Amino acids: CASSPGRYNEQFF. The chain uses TRBV11-3 and TRBJ2-1; 7 positions match TRBD2. The J segment lost 4 bases and the V segment lost 5 bases, leaving 2 bases of the junction unmatched. Germline values: CDR1 SGHNT, CDR2 YENEEA. This CDR3 is built from 13 residues. The full variable domain, with the rest looked up from reference TRBV11-3 and TRBJ2-1, is EAGVVQSPRYKIIEKKQPVAFWCNPISGHNTLYWYLQNLGQGPELLIRYENEEAVDDSQLPKDRFSAERLKGVDSTLKIQPAELGDSAVYLCASSPGRYNEQFFGPGTRLTVL.

This sequence joins TRBV28 and TRBJ2-7; a weak D match, TRBD2 (7 bases). The CDR3 has 14 residues. The V gene lost 0 bases and the J gene lost 6 bases, with 12 bases spanning the gap. Germline V gene sequence: CDR1 MDHEN, CDR2 SYDVKM. The CDR3 loop is CASSLWKGEGEQYF. The DNA for the CDR3 is TGTGCCAGCAGTTTATGGAAGGGGGAGGGCGAGCAGTACTTC.

The V and J genes are TRBV6-5 and TRBJ2-5, with TRBD2 as a possible D gene (7 bases). Trimming took off 8 bases at V and 2 bases at J, with 15 bases between the two ends. This CDR3 contains 14 residues. CDR1 is MNHEY and CDR2 is SVGAGI in the germline V gene. The CDR3 DNA follows: TGTGCCAGCGGGGGCGTGGGAGGGCAAGAGACCCAGTACTTC. This gives the protein CASGGVGGQETQYF.